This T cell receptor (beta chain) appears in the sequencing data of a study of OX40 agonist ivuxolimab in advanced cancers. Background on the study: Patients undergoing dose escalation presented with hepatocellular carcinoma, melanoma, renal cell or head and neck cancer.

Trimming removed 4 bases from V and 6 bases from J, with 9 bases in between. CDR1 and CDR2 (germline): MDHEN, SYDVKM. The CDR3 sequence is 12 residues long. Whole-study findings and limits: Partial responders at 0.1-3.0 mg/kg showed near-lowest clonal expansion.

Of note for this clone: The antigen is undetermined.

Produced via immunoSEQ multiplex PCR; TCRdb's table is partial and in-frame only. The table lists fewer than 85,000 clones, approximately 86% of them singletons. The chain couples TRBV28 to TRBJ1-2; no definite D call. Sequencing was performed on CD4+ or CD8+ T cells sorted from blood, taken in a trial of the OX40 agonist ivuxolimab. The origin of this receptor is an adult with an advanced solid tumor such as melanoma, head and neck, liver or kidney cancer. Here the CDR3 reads CASSSTAHGYTF. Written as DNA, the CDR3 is TGTGCCAGCAGTTCTACGGCCCATGGCTACACCTTC.